This TCR beta chain was profiled in a study of cytomegalovirus exposure and HLA in healthy donors. Study in general: A previous analysis identified 100 million to 120 million unique TCR beta sequences derived from roughly 180 million T cells. Study-wide results and caveats: The investigators catalogued 164 TCR beta chains as cytomegalovirus-associated.

This clone was seen only once. As yet, its antigen is unknown. This CDR3 is 13 amino acids long. The ends were cut back, 4 bases at V and 5 bases at J, with 9 bases in the middle. Germline CDR1 and CDR2: SGHRS and YFSETQ. PCR amplification relied on 60 Vbeta primers (plus 13 Jbeta primers). Only in-frame clones appear in the TCRdb table, and some are missing; sequencing was by immunoSEQ multiplex PCR. The table lists more than 95,000 clones, under 85% of them singletons, with about 14% in the top ten. The receptor was derived from a woman aged 65 to 85 in good health and CMV-seropositive. The rearrangement uses TRBV5-1 and TRBJ2-2; no clear D gene. The sample was PBMCs. Here the CDR3 reads CASSPQHTGELFF. In DNA form, the CDR3 reads TGCGCCAGCAGCCCTCAACATACCGGGGAGCTGTTTTTT. Full variable domain (remainder filled in from reference TRBV5-1 and TRBJ2-2): KAGVTQTPRYLIKTRGQQVTLSCSPISGHRSVSWYQQTPGQGLQFLFEYFSETQRNKGNFPGRFSGRQFSNSRSEMNVSTLELGDSALYLCASSPQHTGELFFGEGSRLTVL.